This is a list of T cell receptor beta chains from one sample in a study of blood T cell repertoires in COVID-19. Clones were sequenced by immunoSEQ multiplex PCR, and TCRdb holds only the in-frame ones, with some missing. In the table there are fewer than 200,000 clones, roughly 82% of which are singletons. Sequencing input: peripheral blood. These receptors were collected from a woman between 40 and 55 years old with COVID-19, enrolled during active disease. The CDR3 runs from the conserved cysteine through the conserved F or W. A D gene is named only where the DNA matches it firmly. Expanded clones are given a class, and other clones once, few, many or no size at all.

CDR3 length	clone size	D gene	V gene	J gene	CDR3 protein	CDR3 DNA
19	-	TRBD1	TRBV9	TRBJ1-3	CASSVEAEPRTGDGNTIYF	TGTGCCAGCAGCGTAGAGGCGGAGCCGAGGACAGGGGATGGAAACACCATATATTTT
16	-	TRBD1	TRBV9	TRBJ1-1	CASSDRDRGPDTEAFF	TGTGCCAGCAGCGACCGGGACAGGGGGCCGGACACTGAAGCTTTCTTT
16	few	TRBD1	TRBV6-4	TRBJ2-2	CASSPGTGGHTGELFF	TGTGCCAGCAGTCCCGGGACAGGGGGGCACACCGGGGAGCTGTTTTTT
16	-	-	TRBV2	TRBJ1-1	CASLVDNREINTEAFF	TGTGCCAGCCTAGTGGACAACAGGGAGATCAACACTGAAGCTTTCTTT
18	once	-	TRBV9	TRBJ1-1	CASSALQTWGGVFAEAFF	TGTGCCAGCAGCGCTCTCCAGACTTGGGGAGGGGTTTTCGCTGAAGCTTTCTTT
13	-	-	TRBV7-9	TRBJ2-2	CASSTEGTGELFF	TGTGCCAGCAGCACAGAAGGCACCGGGGAGCTGTTTTTT
15	-	-	TRBV27	TRBJ2-5	CASSLRDNTQETQYF	TGTGCCAGCAGTTTACGGGACAATACACAAGAGACCCAGTACTTC
18	-	TRBD2	TRBV4-2	TRBJ2-4	CASSQSAGGNRAKNIQYF	TGTGCCAGCAGCCAATCCGCCGGGGGGAATAGGGCCAAAAACATTCAGTACTTC
15	-	TRBD1	TRBV5-1	TRBJ1-2	CASSWTGTGNYGYTF	TGCGCCAGCAGCTGGACCGGGACAGGGAACTATGGCTACACCTTC
15	-	-	TRBV10-3	TRBJ2-7	CAISESKSSAYEQYF	TGTGCCATCAGTGAGTCGAAGAGTAGCGCCTACGAGCAGTACTTC
14	-	-	TRBV6-1	TRBJ2-3	CASSDGQSTDTQYF	TGTGCCAGCAGTGATGGACAGTCTACCGATACGCAGTATTTT
13	-	-	TRBV27	TRBJ1-3	CASSPVPGNTIYF	TGTGCCAGCAGTCCCGTCCCTGGAAACACCATATATTTT
16	-	-	TRBV4-1	TRBJ2-5	CASSQILDSTQETQYF	TGCGCCAGCAGCCAAATTCTCGACAGTACTCAAGAGACCCAGTACTTC
15	-	TRBD1	TRBV6-6	TRBJ2-2	CASSLRTGGFGELFF	TGTGCCAGCAGTCTACGGACAGGGGGTTTCGGGGAGCTGTTTTTT
13	-	-	TRBV6-1	TRBJ1-5	CASSDNYNQPQHF	TGTGCCAGCAGTGACAACTACAATCAGCCCCAGCATTTT
13	-	-	TRBV18	TRBJ1-4	CASSEIAVEKLFF	TGTGCCAGCTCGGAGATCGCGGTGGAAAAACTGTTTTTT
15	-	-	TRBV7-3	TRBJ2-5	CASSSGGGRGETQYF	TGTGCCAGCAGCTCAGGCGGTGGCAGGGGAGAGACCCAGTACTTC
16	-	-	TRBV14	TRBJ1-1	CASSQENWGPNTEAFF	TGTGCCAGCAGCCAAGAGAATTGGGGGCCGAACACTGAAGCTTTCTTT
12	-	-	TRBV2	TRBJ1-5	CASRYSNQPQHF	TGTGCCAGCAGATATAGCAATCAGCCCCAGCATTTT
12	-	-	TRBV6-5	TRBJ2-2	CATLSGPGELFF	TGTGCCACCCTCAGTGGCCCCGGGGAGCTGTTTTTT
15	-	-	TRBV15	TRBJ2-1	CATSRDRGNSNEQFF	TGTGCCACCAGCAGAGATCGCGGGAATAGCAATGAGCAGTTCTTC
13	-	-	TRBV28	TRBJ2-1	CASSFSWVYEQFF	TGTGCCAGCAGTTTTAGCTGGGTCTATGAGCAGTTCTTC
16	-	-	TRBV6-1	TRBJ1-2	CASSEAFNRQAGGYTF	TGTGCCAGCAGTGAAGCATTTAATCGCCAGGCAGGGGGCTACACCTTC
16	once	TRBD1	TRBV11-2	TRBJ1-1	CASSSLTGYGYTEAFF	TGTGCCAGCAGCTCGCTGACAGGGTATGGGTACACTGAAGCTTTCTTT
16	-	TRBD1	TRBV5-5	TRBJ1-4	CASSLSGTGFNEKLFF	TGTGCCAGCAGCTTGAGCGGGACAGGTTTTAATGAAAAACTGTTTTTT
16	once	-	TRBV27	TRBJ2-5	CASSLMTRGSQETQYF	TGTGCCAGCAGTTTAATGACCCGAGGGTCCCAAGAGACCCAGTACTTC
15	-	-	TRBV7-9	TRBJ2-3	CASSLEGVDTDTQYF	TGTGCCAGCAGCTTAGAGGGGGTGGACACAGATACGCAGTATTTT
14	-	-	TRBV7-3	TRBJ2-2	CASSFRGNTGELFF	TGTGCCAGCAGCTTTCGGGGGAACACCGGGGAGCTGTTTTTT
14	-	-	TRBV5-8	TRBJ1-6	CASSLSPPGSPLHF	TGTGCCAGCAGCTTGTCCCCCCCAGGGTCACCCCTCCACTTT
14	-	-	TRBV11-3	TRBJ2-3	CASSAGAMGDTQYF	TGTGCCAGCAGCGCAGGGGCAATGGGAGATACGCAGTATTTT
13	-	TRBD1	TRBV6-5	TRBJ1-1	CASHRDRNTEAFF	TGTGCCAGCCATCGGGACAGGAACACTGAAGCTTTCTTT
12	-	-	TRBV5-1	TRBJ1-2	CASSDTGMGYTF	TGCGCCAGCAGCGATACAGGGATGGGCTACACCTTC
14	-	TRBD1	TRBV2	TRBJ1-2	CASSPRTGKDGYTF	TGTGCCAGCAGCCCTAGGACAGGGAAGGATGGCTACACCTTC
15	-	-	TRBV3-1/TRBV3-2	TRBJ1-1	CASSLTQGAGTEAFF	TGTGCCAGCAGCCTTACCCAGGGAGCGGGGACTGAAGCTTTCTTT
15	-	-	TRBV12-5	TRBJ2-2	CASGYVAGATGELFF	TGTGCTAGTGGTTATGTTGCCGGAGCCACCGGGGAGCTGTTTTTT
14	-	-	TRBV5-6	TRBJ1-2	CASSPLGANYGYTF	TGTGCCAGCAGCCCCCTCGGAGCTAACTATGGCTACACCTTC
14	-	-	TRBV6-5	TRBJ2-2	CASSYAGFTGELFF	TGTGCCAGCAGTTACGCCGGGTTCACCGGGGAGCTGTTTTTT
15	-	TRBD1	TRBV5-4	TRBJ2-7	CASSLYGQGAWEQYF	TGTGCCAGCAGCTTATACGGACAGGGGGCATGGGAGCAGTACTTC
17	-	-	TRBV7-3	TRBJ2-5	CASSAQGAGGPGETQYF	TGTGCCAGCAGCGCCCAGGGGGCGGGAGGGCCGGGGGAGACCCAGTACTTC
15	-	TRBD1	TRBV2	TRBJ2-3	CASRRLTGAADTQYF	TGTGCCAGCAGGAGATTGACAGGGGCCGCAGATACGCAGTATTTT
14	-	TRBD1	TRBV10-3	TRBJ2-1	CAIRGDRGRDEQFF	TGTGCCATCAGGGGGGACAGGGGGCGCGATGAGCAGTTCTTC
18	-	TRBD1	TRBV3-1/TRBV3-2	TRBJ1-1	CASSHLPGQGARSTEAFF	TGTGCCAGCAGCCATCTCCCGGGACAGGGGGCGCGGAGCACTGAAGCTTTCTTT
16	-	-	TRBV24-1	TRBJ2-3	CATSDLTGWGTDTQYF	TGTGCCACCAGTGATTTGACCGGGTGGGGCACAGATACGCAGTATTTT
13	once	TRBD2	TRBV3-1/TRBV3-2	TRBJ2-7	CASSPGGAYEQYF	TGTGCCAGCAGCCCCGGGGGGGCCTACGAGCAGTACTTC
11	-	-	TRBV3-1/TRBV3-2	TRBJ2-1	CASSISGTKFF	TGTGCCAGCAGTATTAGCGGCACGAAGTTCTTC